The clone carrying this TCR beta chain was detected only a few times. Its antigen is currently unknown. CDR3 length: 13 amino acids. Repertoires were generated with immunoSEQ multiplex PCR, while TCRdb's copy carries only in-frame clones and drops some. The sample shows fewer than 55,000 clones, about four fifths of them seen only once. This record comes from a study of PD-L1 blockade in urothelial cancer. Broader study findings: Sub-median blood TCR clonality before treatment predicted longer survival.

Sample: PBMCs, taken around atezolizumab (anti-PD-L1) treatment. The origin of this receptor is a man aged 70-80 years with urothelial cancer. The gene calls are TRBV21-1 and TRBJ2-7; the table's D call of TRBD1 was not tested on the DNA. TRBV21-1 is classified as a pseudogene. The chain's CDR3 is CASSRTGSYEQYF. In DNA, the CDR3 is TGTGCCAGCAGCAGAACAGGGTCCTACGAGCAGTACTTC.